The entry below gives a single T cell receptor (beta chain) sequence along with its context. Germline V gene data show CDR1 as LGHNA and CDR2 as YSLEER. V lost 0 bases and J lost 7, with 15 bases in between. The length of the CDR3 is 16 residues. This record belongs to a study of blood T cell repertoires in COVID-19. Libraries were prepared by immunoSEQ multiplex PCR; TCRdb keeps only in-frame clonotypes and omits some of them. Of 200,000 to 250,000 clones listed, roughly 85% were seen once; the top ten hold roughly 5.3%. The clonotype originates from a man aged 50-59 years with COVID-19, enrolled during active disease. The chain couples TRBV4-3 to TRBJ1-4; D is possibly TRBD1 (5 bases). The sequenced sample was peripheral blood. CDR3 residues: CASSQDRGELGEKLFF. The CDR3 nucleotides are TGCGCCAGCAGCCAAGATCGGGGGGAACTAGGTGAAAAACTGTTTTTT.